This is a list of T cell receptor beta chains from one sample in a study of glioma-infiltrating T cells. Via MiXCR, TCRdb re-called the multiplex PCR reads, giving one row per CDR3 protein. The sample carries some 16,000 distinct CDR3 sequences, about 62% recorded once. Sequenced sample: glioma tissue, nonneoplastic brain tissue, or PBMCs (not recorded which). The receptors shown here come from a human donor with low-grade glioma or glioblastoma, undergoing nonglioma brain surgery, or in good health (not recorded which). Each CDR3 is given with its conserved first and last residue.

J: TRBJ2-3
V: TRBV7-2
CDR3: CASSSSFQPDTQYF

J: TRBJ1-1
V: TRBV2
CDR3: CASSLRTEAFF

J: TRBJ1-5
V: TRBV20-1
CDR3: CSARDQGYQPQHF

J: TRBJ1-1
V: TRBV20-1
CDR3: CSASITWKGTEAFF

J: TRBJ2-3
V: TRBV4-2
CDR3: CASSQDGISTDTQYF

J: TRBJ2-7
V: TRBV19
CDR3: CASRRASSYEQYF

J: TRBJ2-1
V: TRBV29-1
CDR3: CSVERAGVTNEQFF

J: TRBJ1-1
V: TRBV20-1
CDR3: CSARRAGYTDTEAFF

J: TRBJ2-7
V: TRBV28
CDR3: CASSPGRERDSYEQYF

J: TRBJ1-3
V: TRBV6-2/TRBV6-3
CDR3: CASNPGHAGNTIYF

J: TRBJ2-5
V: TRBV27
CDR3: CARGPMGGTSGIETQYF

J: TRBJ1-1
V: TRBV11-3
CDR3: CASSPGGQGRTEAFF

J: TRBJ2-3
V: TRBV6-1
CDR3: CASSEWASGSTDTQYF

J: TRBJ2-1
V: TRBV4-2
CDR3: CASSLLDPPYNEQFF

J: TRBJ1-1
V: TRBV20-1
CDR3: CSARVGTGRYTEAFF

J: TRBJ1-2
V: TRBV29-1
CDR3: CSALGDRAYGYTF

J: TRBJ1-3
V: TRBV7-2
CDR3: CASSSRGGGNTIYF

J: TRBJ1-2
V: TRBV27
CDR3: CASSLRGTYGYTF

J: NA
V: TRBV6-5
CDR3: CASSYSMTDQETQYF

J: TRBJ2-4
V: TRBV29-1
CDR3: CSVGQGGTKIQYF

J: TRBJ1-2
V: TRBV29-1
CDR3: CSVGGGGYTF

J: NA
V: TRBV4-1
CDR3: CASSQDRPSGTPETQYF

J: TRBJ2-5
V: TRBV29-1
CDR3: CSVDGNQETQYF

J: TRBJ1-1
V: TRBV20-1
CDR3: CSATTGAGDTEAFF

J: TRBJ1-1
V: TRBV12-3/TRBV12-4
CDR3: CASCQGHTEAFF

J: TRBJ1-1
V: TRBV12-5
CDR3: CASGFSNTEAFF

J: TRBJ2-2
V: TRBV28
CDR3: CATSRGGTGELFF

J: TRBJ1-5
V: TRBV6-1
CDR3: CASQTVYSNQPQHF

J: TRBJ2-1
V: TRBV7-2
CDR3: CASSIYLCSVGNEQFF

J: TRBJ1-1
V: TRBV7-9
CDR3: CASSLEWVAFF

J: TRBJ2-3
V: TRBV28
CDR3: CASSPGNTDTQYF

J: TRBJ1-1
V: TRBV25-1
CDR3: CASAPTGLSTEALF